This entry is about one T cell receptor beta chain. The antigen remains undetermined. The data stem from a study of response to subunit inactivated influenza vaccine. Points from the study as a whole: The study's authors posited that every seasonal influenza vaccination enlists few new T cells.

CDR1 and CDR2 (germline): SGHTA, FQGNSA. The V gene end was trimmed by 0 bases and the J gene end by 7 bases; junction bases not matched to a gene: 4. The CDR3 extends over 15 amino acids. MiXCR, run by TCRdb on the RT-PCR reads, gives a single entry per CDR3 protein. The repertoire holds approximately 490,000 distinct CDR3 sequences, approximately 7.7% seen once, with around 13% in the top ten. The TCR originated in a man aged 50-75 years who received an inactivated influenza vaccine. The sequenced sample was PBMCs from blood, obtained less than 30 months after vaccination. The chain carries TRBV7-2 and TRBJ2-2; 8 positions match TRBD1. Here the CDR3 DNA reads TGTGCCAGCAGCTTAGCCGGACAGGGAAGCGGGGAGCTGTTTTTT. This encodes CASSLAGQGSGELFF. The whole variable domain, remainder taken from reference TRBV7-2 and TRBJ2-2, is GAGVSQSPSNKVTEKGKDVELRCDPISGHTALYWYRQSLGQGLEFLIYFQGNSAPDKSGLPSDRFSAERTGGSVSTLTIQRTQQEDSAVYLCASSLAGQGSGELFFGEGSRLTVL.